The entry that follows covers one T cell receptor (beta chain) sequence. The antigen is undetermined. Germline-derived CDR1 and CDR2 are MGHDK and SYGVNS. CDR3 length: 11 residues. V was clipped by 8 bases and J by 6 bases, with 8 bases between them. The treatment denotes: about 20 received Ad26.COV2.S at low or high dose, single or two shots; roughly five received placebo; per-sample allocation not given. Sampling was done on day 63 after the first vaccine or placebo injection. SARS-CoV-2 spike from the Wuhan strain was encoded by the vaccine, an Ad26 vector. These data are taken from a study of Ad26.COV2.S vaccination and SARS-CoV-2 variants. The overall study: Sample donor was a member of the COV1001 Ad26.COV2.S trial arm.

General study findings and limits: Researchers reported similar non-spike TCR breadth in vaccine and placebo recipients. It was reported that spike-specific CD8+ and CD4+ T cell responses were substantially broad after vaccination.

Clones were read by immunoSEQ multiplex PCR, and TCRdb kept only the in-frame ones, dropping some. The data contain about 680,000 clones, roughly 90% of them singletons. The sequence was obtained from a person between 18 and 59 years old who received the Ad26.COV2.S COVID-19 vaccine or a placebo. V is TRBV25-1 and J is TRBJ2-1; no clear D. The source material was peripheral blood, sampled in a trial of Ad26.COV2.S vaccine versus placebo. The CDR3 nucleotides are TGTGCCAGCCTAGTTAGCAATGAGCAGTTCTTC. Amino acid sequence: CASLVSNEQFF.